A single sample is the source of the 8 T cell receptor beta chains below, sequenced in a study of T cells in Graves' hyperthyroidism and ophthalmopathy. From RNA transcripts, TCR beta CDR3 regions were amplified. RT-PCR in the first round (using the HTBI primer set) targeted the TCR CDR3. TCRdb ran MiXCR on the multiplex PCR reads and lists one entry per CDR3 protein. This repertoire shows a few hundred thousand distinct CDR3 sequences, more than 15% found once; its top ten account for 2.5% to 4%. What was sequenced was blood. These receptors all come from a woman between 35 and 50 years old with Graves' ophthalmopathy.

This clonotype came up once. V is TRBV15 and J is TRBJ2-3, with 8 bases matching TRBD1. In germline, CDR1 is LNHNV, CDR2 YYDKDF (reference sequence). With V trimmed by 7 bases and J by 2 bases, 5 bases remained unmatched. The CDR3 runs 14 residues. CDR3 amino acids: CATNPTGDTDTQYF. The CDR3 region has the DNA TGTGCCACCAACCCGACAGGGGACACAGATACGCAGTATTTT.

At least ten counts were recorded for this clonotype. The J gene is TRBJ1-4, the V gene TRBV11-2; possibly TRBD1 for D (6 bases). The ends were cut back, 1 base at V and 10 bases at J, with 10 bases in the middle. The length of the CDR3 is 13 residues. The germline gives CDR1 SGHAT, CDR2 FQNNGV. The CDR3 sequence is CASSLGTQGKLFF. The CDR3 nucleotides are TGTGCCAGCAGCTTAGGAACACAGGGAAAACTGTTTTTT.

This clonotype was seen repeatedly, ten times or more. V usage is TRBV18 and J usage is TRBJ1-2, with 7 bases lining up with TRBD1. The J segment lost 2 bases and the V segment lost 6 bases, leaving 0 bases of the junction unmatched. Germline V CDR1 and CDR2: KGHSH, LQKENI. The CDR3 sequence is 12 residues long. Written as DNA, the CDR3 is TGTGCCAGCTCGGGACAGAACTATGGCTACACCTTC. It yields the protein CASSGQNYGYTF.

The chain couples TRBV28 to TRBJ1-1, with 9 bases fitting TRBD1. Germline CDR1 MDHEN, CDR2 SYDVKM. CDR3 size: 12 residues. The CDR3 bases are TGTGTCACCGTGACAGGGGGCACTGAAGCTTTCTTT. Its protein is CVTVTGGTEAFF.

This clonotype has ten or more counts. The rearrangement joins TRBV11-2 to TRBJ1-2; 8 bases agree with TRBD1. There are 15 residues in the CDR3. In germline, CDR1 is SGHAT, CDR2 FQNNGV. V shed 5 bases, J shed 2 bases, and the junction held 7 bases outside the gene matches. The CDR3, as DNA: TGTGCCAGCAGCGCGCGGACAGGGACCAACTATGGCTACACCTTC. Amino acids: CASSARTGTNYGYTF.

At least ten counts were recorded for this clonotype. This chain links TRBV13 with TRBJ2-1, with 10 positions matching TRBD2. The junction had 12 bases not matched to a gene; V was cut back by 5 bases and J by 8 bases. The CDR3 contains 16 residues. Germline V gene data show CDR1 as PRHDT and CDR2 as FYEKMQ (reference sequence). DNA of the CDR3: TGTGCCAGCAGCCGCGATCCCCTAGCGGGAGAGTATGAGCAGTTCTTC. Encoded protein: CASSRDPLAGEYEQFF.

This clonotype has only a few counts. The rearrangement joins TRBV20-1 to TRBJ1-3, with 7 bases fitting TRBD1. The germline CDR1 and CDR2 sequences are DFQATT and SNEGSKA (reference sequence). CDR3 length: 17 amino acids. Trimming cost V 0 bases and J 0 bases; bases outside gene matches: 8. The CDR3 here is CSARESKGTVSGNTIYF. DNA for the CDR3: TGCAGTGCTAGAGAGTCCAAGGGGACAGTCTCTGGAAACACCATATATTTT.

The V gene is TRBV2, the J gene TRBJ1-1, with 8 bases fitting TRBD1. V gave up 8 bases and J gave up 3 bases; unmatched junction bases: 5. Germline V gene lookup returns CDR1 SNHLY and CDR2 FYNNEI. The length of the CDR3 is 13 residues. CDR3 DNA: TGTGCCAGCGATGACAGGGGAGACACTGAAGCTTTCTTT. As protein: CASDDRGDTEAFF.